Included here is one TCR beta chain sequence, with context. This sample stems from a study of shared clonotypes between healthy human individuals. This table comes from immunoSEQ multiplex PCR, and its TCRdb copy is limited to in-frame clones, with some not included. The sample lists about 480,000 clones, 75% to 85% occurring once. CDR3 length: 16 residues. Germline-derived CDR1 and CDR2 are SGDLS and YYNGEE. The V and J ends lost 0 bases and 3 bases, in that order; junction bases with no gene match: 2. The source of this sequence is a woman between 40 and 55 years old in good health. Some clones in this sample may be carry-over from other donors' samples. The sample consisted of PBMCs. The V gene is TRBV9, the J gene TRBJ2-1, with 11 bases matching TRBD2. The DNA of the CDR3 is TGTGCCAGCAGCGTAGGGGGACTAGCGGTCTACAATGAGCAGTTCTTC. Its translation: CASSVGGLAVYNEQFF.